A single sample is the source of the 20 T cell receptor beta chains below, sequenced in a study of response to subunit inactivated influenza vaccine. TCRdb reprocessed the RT-PCR reads via MiXCR and lists one record per CDR3 protein. The data show about 540,000 distinct CDR3 sequences, under 30% seen once. These data were also reused for a study on T cells expressing NK-cell markers. From that second work: The TCR beta cDNA came from 5'RACE template switching with UMIs.

This specimen was CD4+ T cells sorted from PBMCs, taken 11 to 12 days after vaccination. These receptors came from a man aged 45-65 years who received an inactivated influenza vaccine.

This clonotype was seen a few times. This chain connects TRBV20-1 to TRBJ2-5, with D perhaps assigned TRBD1 or TRBD2 (5 bases each). In germline, CDR1 is DFQATT, CDR2 SNEGSKA (reference sequence). The CDR3 extends over 14 amino acids. Trimming removed 6 bases from V and 4 bases from J, with 18 bases in between. CDR3 coding DNA: TGCAGTGCCCCTACCGGGACCCGAGTAGAGACCCAGTACTTC. Translating it yields CSAPTGTRVETQYF.

This clonotype was detected only a few times. CDR3 sequence: CASVLGANTGELFF. CDR3 in DNA: TGTGCCAGCGTTCTGGGGGCGAACACCGGGGAGCTGTTTTTT. V usage is TRBV11-2 and J usage is TRBJ2-2; either TRBD1 or TRBD2 may fit D (5 bases each). V shed 8 bases and J shed 0 bases, with 10 bases lying between them. The germline CDR1 and CDR2 sequences are SGHAT and FQNNGV. The CDR3 extends over 14 amino acids.

The rearrangement uses TRBV11-2 and TRBJ2-5; possible D gene TRBD2, 6 bases. The V end lost 5 bases, the J end lost 2 bases, and 12 bases lay between the germline ends. Germline CDR1 SGHAT, CDR2 FQNNGV. This CDR3 spans 14 amino acids. This chain's CDR3 is CASSPTSRQETQYF. CDR3 nucleotide sequence: TGTGCCAGCAGCCCAACTAGCAGGCAAGAGACCCAGTACTTC.

The chain has TRBV16 and TRBJ2-5, with 8 nucleotides matching TRBD2. CDR1 and CDR2 from the germline V gene are KGHSY and FQNENV. J gave up 5 bases and V 1 base, and 3 bases lay outside the gene matches. The CDR3 runs 14 residues. Written as DNA, the CDR3 is TGTGCCAGCAGCCAATTATCTAGCGGGGAGACCCAGTACTTC. Translation: CASSQLSSGETQYF.

The CDR3: CASRDSGTSYEQYF. The CDR3 region has the DNA TGTGCCAGCAGAGATAGCGGGACGTCCTACGAGCAGTACTTC. V is TRBV6-2 or TRBV6-3 and J is TRBJ2-7; TRBD2 aligns across 8 bases. CDR1 and CDR2 from the germline V gene are MNHEY and SVGEGT. CDR3 length equals 14 residues. Trimming removed 6 bases from V and 1 base from J; junction bases left unmatched: 5.

V usage is TRBV4-2 and J usage is TRBJ2-2; 10 bases line up with TRBD2. Germline lookup yields CDR1 LGHNA and CDR2 YNFKEQ. The junction had 2 bases not matched to a gene; V was cut back by 0 bases and J by 1 base. The CDR3 consists of 17 residues. The CDR3 sequence: CASSQEVAGGNTGELFF. In nucleotides, the CDR3 is TGTGCCAGCAGCCAAGAGGTAGCGGGGGGGAACACCGGGGAGCTGTTTTTT.

Ten or more counts support this clonotype. The chain joins TRBV6-2 or TRBV6-3 to TRBJ2-7; TRBD2 is a possible D gene (5 bases). This CDR3 has 13 amino acids. The V gene's germline CDR1 is MNHEY and CDR2 SVGEGT. V was cut by 6 bases and J by 2 bases, with 11 bases left in between. As DNA, the CDR3 is TGTGCCAGCAGCCGGACGGGGACCTACGAGCAGTACTTC. Residues: CASSRTGTYEQYF.

The chain recombines TRBV20-1 with TRBJ2-1; D is possibly TRBD1 (5 bases). V lost 7 bases to trimming and J lost 7 bases, with 11 bases between them. Germline V gene lookup returns CDR1 DFQATT and CDR2 SNEGSKA (reference sequence). This CDR3 comprises 11 residues. The CDR3 DNA follows: TGCAGTGAGGGGAAGGAGAATGAGCAGTTCTTC. Residues: CSEGKENEQFF.

The chain combines TRBV20-1 with TRBJ2-5; TRBD2 matches at 8 bases. The germline gives CDR1 DFQATT, CDR2 SNEGSKA (reference sequence). V trimming: 2 bases; J trimming: 4 bases; junction bases outside the gene matches: 3. The CDR3 is 13 residues long. CDR3 region: CSARRTSLETQYF. The CDR3 DNA reads as TGCAGTGCTAGACGGACTAGCCTAGAGACCCAGTACTTC.

This clonotype has just a few counts. The V and J genes are TRBV10-3 and TRBJ2-1, with TRBD1 matching over 11 bases. The CDR3 loop spans 15 amino acids. CDR1 is ENHRY and CDR2 is SYGVKD in the germline V gene. V shed 6 bases and J 7 bases; nucleotides not matched to a gene: 8. CDR3 sequence: CAISAGQGGFNEQFF. The CDR3 bases are TGTGCCATCAGCGCGGGACAGGGGGGTTTTAATGAGCAGTTCTTC.

In its sample, this clonotype was seen a few times. The chain employs TRBV12-3 or TRBV12-4 and TRBJ2-7; 7 positions match TRBD1. The CDR3 is 14 amino acids. After removal of 3 bases from V and 2 bases from J, the junction contained 4 bases not matched to a gene. This CDR3 reads CASSLGDSAYEQYF. CDR3 nucleotide sequence: TGTGCCAGCAGTTTGGGGGACAGCGCCTACGAGCAGTACTTC.

This clonotype was seen a handful of times. CDR3 DNA: TGTGCCAGCAGCACCAGACAGGGGGAAATCACAGATACGCAGTATTTT. This encodes CASSTRQGEITDTQYF. The chain joins TRBV11-2 to TRBJ2-3; 9 positions agree with TRBD1. V shed 5 bases and J 2 bases; nucleotides not matched to a gene: 8. CDR1 SGHAT and CDR2 FQNNGV come from the germline V gene. The CDR3 is made up of 16 amino acids. The full variable domain, in which reference TRBV11-2 and TRBJ2-3 provide the parts outside the CDR3, is EAGVAQSPRYKIIEKRQSVAFWCNPISGHATLYWYQQILGQGPKLLIQFQNNGVVDDSQLPKDRFSAERLKGVDSTLKIQPAKLEDSAVYLCASSTRQGEITDTQYFGPGTRLTVL.

V usage is TRBV9 and J usage is TRBJ2-1; 9 nucleotides agree with TRBD2. This CDR3 spans 16 amino acids. In germline, CDR1 is SGDLS, CDR2 YYNGEE. J was trimmed by 0 bases and V by 0 bases; bases with no gene match: 1. CDR3 protein: CASSVVTSGSYNEQFF. CDR3 nucleotides: TGTGCCAGCAGCGTAGTGACTAGCGGCTCCTACAATGAGCAGTTCTTC.

This clonotype has only a few counts. The V and J genes are TRBV6-2 or TRBV6-3 and TRBJ2-7; D ambiguous. CDR1 and CDR2 from the germline V gene are MNHEY and SVGEGT. The CDR3 extends over 14 amino acids. V was clipped by 2 bases and J by 8 bases, with 16 bases between them. DNA for the CDR3: TGTGCCAGCAGTTACGAACATCCTACCCCTCAGCAGTACTTC. This sequence encodes CASSYEHPTPQQYF.

This chain joins TRBV7-2 and TRBJ2-1; 7 bases align to TRBD1. J lost 10 bases, V lost 0 bases, and 12 bases had no gene match. This CDR3 is built from 16 residues. Germline CDR1 SGHTA, CDR2 FQGNSA. The DNA of the CDR3 is TGTGCCAGCAGCTTAGCGTCGGGCTACAGGGGAAACGAGCAGTTCTTC. Translation gives CASSLASGYRGNEQFF.

This clonotype came up a few times. Mismatch with germline at one junction end may stem from a read error. The CDR3 coding sequence is TGTGCCAGCAGTATAGCTAGCACAGATACGCAGTATTTT. This gives the protein CASSIASTDTQYF. V gene TRBV12-3 or TRBV12-4 combines with J gene TRBJ2-3; D not certain. The CDR3 is made up of 13 amino acids.

This clonotype came up a few times. This chain joins TRBV20-1 and TRBJ2-5; maybe TRBD1 (6 bases). Germline V CDR1 and CDR2: DFQATT, SNEGSKA (reference sequence). The ends were cut back, 4 bases at V and 5 bases at J, with 17 bases in the middle. The CDR3 is made up of 14 amino acids. The CDR3, as DNA: TGCAGTGCTAAAAAAGGGCCAAGGGGGGAGACCCAGTACTTC. Encoded protein: CSAKKGPRGETQYF.

A few counts support this clonotype. The V gene is TRBV20-1, the J gene TRBJ2-5; tentatively, D is TRBD1 (6 bases). V shed 6 bases and J shed 4 bases, with 18 bases lying between them. Germline V lookup: CDR1 DFQATT, CDR2 SNEGSKA (reference sequence). This CDR3 comprises 14 residues. This chain's CDR3 is CSATTPGARETQYF. CDR3 DNA: TGCAGTGCGACCACCCCAGGGGCCCGAGAGACCCAGTACTTC.

This clonotype came up many times. The chain employs TRBV3-1 and TRBJ2-1; tentative D call: TRBD1 (7 bases). This CDR3 is built from 16 residues. V gave up 4 bases and J gave up 2 bases, with 15 bases separating them. Germline assignment: CDR1 LGHDT and CDR2 YNNKEL (reference sequence). The CDR3 is CASSPRQGGTYNEQFF. The CDR3 DNA reads as TGTGCCAGCAGCCCGCGACAGGGAGGAACCTACAATGAGCAGTTCTTC.

The chain links TRBV9 to TRBJ2-4; D remains unclear. The CDR3 runs 16 residues. The V gene's germline CDR1 is SGDLS and CDR2 YYNGEE. The V end was cut by 2 bases, the J end by 1 base, with 13 bases between. CDR3 sequence reads: CASSVGPQLAKNIQYF. CDR3 nucleotides: TGTGCCAGCAGCGTGGGTCCCCAGTTGGCCAAAAACATTCAGTACTTC.